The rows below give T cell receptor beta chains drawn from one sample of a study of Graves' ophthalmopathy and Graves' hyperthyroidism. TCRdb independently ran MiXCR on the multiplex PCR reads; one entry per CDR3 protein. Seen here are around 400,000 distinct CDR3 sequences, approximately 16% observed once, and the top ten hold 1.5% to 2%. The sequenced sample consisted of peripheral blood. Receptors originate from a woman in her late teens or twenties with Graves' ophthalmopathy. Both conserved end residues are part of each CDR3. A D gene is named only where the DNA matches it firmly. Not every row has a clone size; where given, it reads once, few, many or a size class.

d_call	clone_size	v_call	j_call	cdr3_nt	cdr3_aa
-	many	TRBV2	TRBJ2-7	TGTGCCAGCAGCCCGAGACAGGTTTACGAGCAGTACTTC	CASSPRQVYEQYF
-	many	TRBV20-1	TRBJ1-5	TGCAGTGCTCCGAGGGCAGATAGCAATCAGCCCCAGCATTTT	CSAPRADSNQPQHF
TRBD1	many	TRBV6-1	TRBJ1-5	TGTGCCAGCAGCGTGGGACAGGGGGCTAGCAATCAGCCCCAGCATTTT	CASSVGQGASNQPQHF
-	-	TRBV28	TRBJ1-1	TGTGCCAGCAGGCTTCCGTCAGATTTCACTGAAGCTTTCTTT	CASRLPSDFTEAFF
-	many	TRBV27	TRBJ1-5	TGTGCCAGCAGTTTCACACAGGGATACAATCAGCCCCAGCATTTT	CASSFTQGYNQPQHF
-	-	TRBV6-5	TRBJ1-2	TGTGCCAGCAGTTACTCCGACAGAGACTATGGCTACACCTTC	CASSYSDRDYGYTF
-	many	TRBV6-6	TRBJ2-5	TGTGCCAGCAGCCGCAGAGTTGGGTTTGAAGAGACCCAGTACTTC	CASSRRVGFEETQYF
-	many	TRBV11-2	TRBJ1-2	TGTGCCAGCAGCACCCCGAGGGGACCACCCACGGGCTACACCTTC	CASSTPRGPPTGYTF
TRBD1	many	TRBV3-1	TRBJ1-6	TGTGCCAGCAGCCATGGACCGGGACAGGGGAGATCACCCCTCCACTTT	CASSHGPGQGRSPLHF
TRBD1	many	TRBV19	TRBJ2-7	TGTGCCAGTAGTATACTCGGACAGGGGGCATACGAGCAGTACTTC	CASSILGQGAYEQYF
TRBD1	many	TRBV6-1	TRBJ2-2	TGTGCCAGCACCTCGAGGACAGGGGGGGTCGGGGAGCTGTTTTTT	CASTSRTGGVGELFF
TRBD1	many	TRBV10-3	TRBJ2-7	TGTGCCACTAACACCGGGACAGGAATCGTCTACGAGCAGTACTTC	CATNTGTGIVYEQYF
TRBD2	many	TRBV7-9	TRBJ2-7	TGTGCCAGCAGCCTCAGTGGGAGCGGGAGCCACGAGCAGTACTTC	CASSLSGSGSHEQYF
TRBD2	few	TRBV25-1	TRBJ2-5	TGTGCCAGCAGTGAGGGAGGACTAGCGGGGGGGCGAGGCCAGTACTTC	CASSEGGLAGGRGQYF
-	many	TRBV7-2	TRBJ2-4	TGTGCCAGCACCAGATCAGGGAAGACAAACATTCAGTACTTC	CASTRSGKTNIQYF
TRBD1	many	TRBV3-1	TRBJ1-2	TGTGCCAGCAGCCAAGACTGGGACAGCTATGGCTACACCTTC	CASSQDWDSYGYTF
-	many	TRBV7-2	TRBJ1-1	TGTGCCAGCAGCTCCCCACCGGCCCGAGCTTTCTTT	CASSSPPARAFF
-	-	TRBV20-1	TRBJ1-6	TGCAGTGCTACGGGGTATAATTCACCCCTCCACTTT	CSATGYNSPLHF
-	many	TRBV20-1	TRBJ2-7	TGCAGTGCTAGAGGGTCACGCTCCTACGAGCAGTACTTC	CSARGSRSYEQYF
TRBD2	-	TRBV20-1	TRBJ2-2	TGCAGTGCTGGAAGCGGGGCGAACACCGGGGAGCTGTTTTTT	CSAGSGANTGELFF
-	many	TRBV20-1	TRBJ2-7	TGCAGTGCTAGAGGTGGATCGGACTACGAGCAGTACTTC	CSARGGSDYEQYF
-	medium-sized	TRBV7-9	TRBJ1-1	TGTGCCAGCAGCTCAAGCCTTGAAGCTTTCTTT	CASSSSLEAFF
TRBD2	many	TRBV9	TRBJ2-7	TGTGCCAGCACCCCGGGGGGGGAGAGCTCCTACGAGCAGTACTTC	CASTPGGESSYEQYF
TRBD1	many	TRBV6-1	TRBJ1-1	TGTGCCAGCGGGTGGACAGGGGGCGCGAGGACTGAAGCTTTCTTT	CASGWTGGARTEAFF
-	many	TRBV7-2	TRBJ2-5	TGTGCCAGCAGCCACGTAATACCGGGGGAGACCCAGTACTTC	CASSHVIPGETQYF
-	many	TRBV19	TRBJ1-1	TGTGCCAGTAGCCGACAGACCATGAACACTGAAGCTTTCTTT	CASSRQTMNTEAFF
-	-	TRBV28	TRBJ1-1	TGTGCCAGCAGCCGACCCCCCCCGGTGGACACTGAAGCTTTCTTT	CASSRPPPVDTEAFF
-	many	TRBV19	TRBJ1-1	TGTGCCAGTAGTAAGAACACTGAAGCTTTCTTT	CASSKNTEAFF
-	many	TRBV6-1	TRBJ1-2	TGTGCCAGCAGCCGACGGAAAGTGTCGCAAGACTATGGCTACACCTTC	CASSRRKVSQDYGYTF
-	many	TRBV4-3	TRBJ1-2	TGCGCCAGCAGCCAAGTGGAGGCAGGAGGTGGCTACACCTTC	CASSQVEAGGGYTF
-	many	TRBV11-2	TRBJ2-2	TGTGCCAGCAGCCGCCTACCGGGACAACTGACCGGGGAGCTGTTTTTT	CASSRLPGQLTGELFF
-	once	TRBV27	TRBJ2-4	TGTGCCAGCAGCCCCAGGGCGGCCAAAAACATTCAGTACTTC	CASSPRAAKNIQYF
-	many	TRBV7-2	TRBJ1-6	TGTGCCAGCAGCTTTTATGTGACCCTGAGCTCCTATAATTCACCCCTCCACTTT	CASSFYVTLSSYNSPLHF
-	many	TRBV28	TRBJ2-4	TGTGCCAGCAGTTTCTGGGGGGAACGAAACATTCAGTACTTC	CASSFWGERNIQYF
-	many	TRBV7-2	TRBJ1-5	TGTGCCAGCAGCTTAGTAACAGGCTCCAATCAGCCCCAGCATTTT	CASSLVTGSNQPQHF
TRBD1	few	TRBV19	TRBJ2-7	TGTGCCAGTAGTGAGACCTGGACAGGAGGCTACTTCTACGAGCAGTACTTC	CASSETWTGGYFYEQYF
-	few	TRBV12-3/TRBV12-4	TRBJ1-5	TGTGCCACCCGACGGACAGACAATCAGCCCCAGCATTTT	CATRRTDNQPQHF
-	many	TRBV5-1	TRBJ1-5	TGCGCCAGCAGCTTGGTACCCGACAGTAATCAGCCCCAGCATTTT	CASSLVPDSNQPQHF
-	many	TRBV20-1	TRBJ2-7	TGCAGTGCCCCAAGGACACTCGCCTACGAGCAGTACTTC	CSAPRTLAYEQYF
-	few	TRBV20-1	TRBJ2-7	TGCAGTGCTAGAGATCCCCTGGCAGGGAATAATTTTAACGAGCAGTACTTC	CSARDPLAGNNFNEQYF
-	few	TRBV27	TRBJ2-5	TGTGCCAGCAGTTTTGACGCAGGAGAGACCCAGTACTTC	CASSFDAGETQYF
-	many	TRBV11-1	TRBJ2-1	TGTGCCAGCAGCTTATTCAACCTAGTCGAATACAATGAGCAGTTCTTC	CASSLFNLVEYNEQFF
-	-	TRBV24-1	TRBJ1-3	TGTGCCACCAGTGCTGCAGGATACGACACCATATATTTT	CATSAAGYDTIYF
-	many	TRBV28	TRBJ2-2	TGTGCCAGCAGTCGACCGTCGCTAGCGCTTAACACCGGGGAGCTGTTTTTT	CASSRPSLALNTGELFF
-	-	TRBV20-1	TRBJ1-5	TGCAGTGCTATAACGGGACAAATTAATCAGCCCCAGCATTTT	CSAITGQINQPQHF
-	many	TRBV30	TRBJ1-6	TGTGCCTGGAGTGCAACCGGCCAGCCTGCCAATTCACCCCTCCACTTT	CAWSATGQPANSPLHF
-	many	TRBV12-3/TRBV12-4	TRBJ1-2	TGTGCCAGCAGTTTAAGGGCAGTCTATGGCTACACCTTC	CASSLRAVYGYTF
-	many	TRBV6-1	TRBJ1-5	TGTGCCAGCAGTGCGAAGAGGCGGCCCCAGCATTTT	CASSAKRRPQHF
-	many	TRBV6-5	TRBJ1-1	TGTGCCAGCAGTTGGAACCGAGAAGCTTTCTTT	CASSWNREAFF